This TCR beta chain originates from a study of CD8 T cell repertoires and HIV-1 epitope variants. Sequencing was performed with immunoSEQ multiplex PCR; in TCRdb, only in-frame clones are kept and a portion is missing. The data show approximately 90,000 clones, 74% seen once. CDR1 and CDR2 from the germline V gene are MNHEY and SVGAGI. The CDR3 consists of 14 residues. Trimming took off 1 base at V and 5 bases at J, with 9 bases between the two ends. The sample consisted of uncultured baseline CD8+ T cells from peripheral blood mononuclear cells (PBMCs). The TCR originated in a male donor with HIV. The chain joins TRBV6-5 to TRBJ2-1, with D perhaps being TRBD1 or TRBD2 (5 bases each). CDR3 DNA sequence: TGTGCCAGCAGTTACTGGGGACGTAACAATGAGCAGTTCTTC. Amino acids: CASSYWGRNNEQFF.